One sample yielded the 6 T cell receptor beta chains listed below, sequenced in a study of post-analysis software for immune sequencing data (dated by TCRdb to between 2014 and 2017). Results and caveats for the whole study, not just this receptor: Patients showed significantly higher frequencies than controls for a handful of TRBV segments, among them TRBV5-6, TRBV5-1 and TRBV20-1.

The library was made by PCR. Reads for this sample came from an Illumina HiSeq 2500. To reduce PCR and sequencing biases, unique molecular identifiers were incorporated into the TCR beta cDNA libraries. In-frame beta chains were kept once TCRdb had trimmed the public reads at Q25 with fastp and called clones with MiXCR. Records with the same CDR3 protein are collapsed into one entry carrying the most frequent genes and DNA. This sample lists 380,000 or so distinct CDR3 sequences; less than 35% were detected once. In total, the top ten clones hold about an eighth of the sample. No cognate antigen is known for these TCRs. What was sequenced was blood. The receptors were gathered from a girl between 10 and 17 years old with multiple sclerosis.

The chain recombines TRBV6-5 with TRBJ2-7; 7 bases fit TRBD2. Germline trimming cut 10 bases from V and 0 bases from J; bases unmatched to any gene: 9. CDR3 size: 14 residues. Germline CDR1 reads MNHEY; CDR2 reads SVGAGI. The CDR3 nucleotides are TGTGCCACCGGGGGAGGGGCGCTCTCCTACGAGCAGTACTTC. Translation gives CATGGGALSYEQYF.

The chain couples TRBV12-3 or TRBV12-4 to TRBJ1-2, with D maybe TRBD1 (6 bases). V was trimmed by 1 base and J by 3 bases, leaving 12 bases between them. The CDR3 is made up of 15 amino acids. CDR3 in DNA: TGTGCCAGCAGTTTAGGGACAGTGGGTGACTATGGCTACACCTTC. Translating gives CASSLGTVGDYGYTF.

This clonotype was seen only a few times. A much larger clone sits a single nucleotide away, making a read error possible. The chain uses TRBV15 and TRBJ1-1, with 8 nucleotides matching TRBD1. This CDR3 has 15 residues. V lost 8 bases and J lost 4; bases outside the gene matches: 12. The germline gives CDR1 LNHNV, CDR2 YYDKDF (reference sequence). The CDR3 is CATGSAQGAGTEAFF. In nucleotides, the CDR3 is TGTGCCACCGGTTCGGCCCAGGGGGCAGGCACTGAAGCTTTCTTT.

J is TRBJ2-7 and V is TRBV7-6; D ambiguous. Germline CDR1 is SGHVS and CDR2 is FNYEAQ. Trimming cost V 0 bases and J 3 bases, with 6 bases left between them. The CDR3 loop spans 13 amino acids. In nucleotides, the CDR3 is TGTGCCAGCAGCTTAGCTAGGGACTACGAGCAGTACTTC. It is translated as CASSLARDYEQYF.

This clonotype was counted a few times. J is TRBJ2-4 and V is TRBV25-1; 11 bases agree with TRBD1. TRBJ2-7 matches the DNA end more closely, so the J call is doubtful. The CDR3 has 15 amino acids. Germline V CDR1 and CDR2: MGHDK, SYGVNS. Here the CDR3 DNA reads TGTGCCAGCAGTGAGACCGGGACAGGGGGATTCGAGCAGTACTTC. Protein sequence: CASSETGTGGFEQYF.

This chain connects TRBV2 to TRBJ2-1, with 8 bases that match TRBD2. V shed 6 bases and J 7 bases; nucleotides not matched to a gene: 8. The CDR3 length is 14 residues. Germline lookup yields CDR1 SNHLY and CDR2 FYNNEI. Here the CDR3 DNA reads TGTGCCAGCAGAACCGGGGGGGTGGAAAATGAGCAGTTCTTC. Encoded protein: CASRTGGVENEQFF. Variable domain in full (rest from reference TRBV2 and TRBJ2-1): EPEVTQTPSHQVTQMGQEVILRCVPISNHLYFYWYRQILGQKVEFLVSFYNNEISEKSEIFDDQFSVERPDGSNFTLKIRSTKLEDSAMYFCASRTGGVENEQFFGPGTRLTVL.